Listed below are T cell receptor beta chains from one sample, sequenced in a study of T-cell memory formation after mild COVID-19. One entry per CDR3 protein results from TCRdb running MiXCR on the 5' RACE reads. This table has a few hundred thousand distinct CDR3 sequences, around 20% appearing once. The source material was PBMCs or a T cell subset sorted from them (not recorded which). The source is an adult woman who had mild COVID-19 (a few samples of this study predate the infection). Cell type and time point are not known. Both conserved end residues are part of each CDR3. A D gene is named only where the DNA matches it firmly. Size is omitted from some rows. Given values are once, few, many or a class for expanded clones.

j_gene | v_gene | d_gene | abundance | CDR3aa | CDR3nt
TRBJ2-3 | TRBV5-6 | TRBD2 | - | CASTVTSGTSDTQYF | TGTGCCAGCACCGTCACTAGCGGGACCTCAGATACGCAGTATTTT
TRBJ2-5 | TRBV5-6 | - | few | CASSFEGREYQETQYF | TGTGCCAGCAGCTTTGAGGGCCGGGAGTACCAAGAGACCCAGTACTTC
TRBJ2-3 | TRBV12-3/TRBV12-4 | TRBD2 | - | CASSEPSGGPDTQYF | TGTGCCAGCAGCGAGCCTAGCGGGGGACCAGATACGCAGTATTTT
TRBJ1-1 | TRBV7-9 | - | - | CASSLGNRMNTEAFF | TGTGCCAGCAGCTTAGGAAACAGGATGAACACTGAAGCTTTCTTT
TRBJ2-7 | TRBV12-3/TRBV12-4 | - | - | CASNQEAASSYEQYF | TGTGCCAGCAACCAGGAAGCGGCGAGCTCCTACGAGCAGTACTTC
TRBJ1-2 | TRBV18 | TRBD1 | - | CASSPVDRGPSNYGYTF | TGTGCCAGCTCACCAGTGGACAGGGGGCCCTCTAACTATGGCTACACCTTC
TRBJ2-7 | TRBV24-1 | TRBD1 | once | CATSDSTGTGAHEQYF | TGTGCCACCAGTGATTCAACCGGGACAGGGGCCCACGAGCAGTACTTC
TRBJ2-2 | TRBV29-1 | - | - | CSVEGVTGELFF | TGCAGCGTTGAGGGTGTCACCGGGGAGCTGTTTTTT
TRBJ2-7 | TRBV7-2 | TRBD2 | many | CASSLPGTSAYEQYF | TGTGCCAGCAGCTTACCCGGGACTAGCGCGTACGAGCAGTACTTC
TRBJ2-1 | TRBV7-9 | - | few | CASSHPGNEQFF | TGTGCCAGCAGCCACCCGGGTAATGAGCAGTTCTTC
TRBJ2-7 | TRBV5-1 | TRBD1 | - | CASSMDRVEQYF | TGCGCCAGCAGCATGGACAGGGTCGAGCAGTACTTC
TRBJ2-7 | TRBV6-5 | TRBD1 | few | CASSYSGTGPYEQYF | TGTGCCAGCAGTTACTCCGGGACAGGGCCCTACGAGCAGTACTTC
TRBJ2-5 | TRBV20-1 | - | - | CSARVAETQYF | TGCAGTGCTAGAGTGGCGGAGACCCAGTACTTC
TRBJ2-3 | TRBV6-5 | - | few | CASSPGTLGGDTQYF | TGTGCCAGCAGCCCCGGGACCTTGGGGGGAGATACGCAGTATTTT
TRBJ2-1 | TRBV7-2 | - | few | CASSSPLRHNEQFF | TGTGCCAGCAGTTCACCACTGAGGCACAATGAGCAGTTCTTC
TRBJ2-3 | TRBV4-3 | - | - | CASSRRRGQFGDTQYF | TGCGCCAGCAGCCGGCGGAGGGGACAGTTTGGAGATACGCAGTATTTT
TRBJ2-7 | TRBV13 | - | few | CASSFGLGHEQYF | TGTGCCAGCAGCTTCGGGCTAGGCCACGAGCAGTACTTC
TRBJ2-7 | TRBV6-1 | - | few | CASIGQPYEQYF | TGTGCCAGCATTGGACAGCCCTACGAGCAGTACTTC
TRBJ1-2 | TRBV11-2 | - | few | CASSHRDSNYGYTF | TGTGCCAGCAGCCACAGGGATAGTAACTATGGCTACACCTTC
TRBJ2-5 | TRBV29-1 | TRBD1 | few | CSAPGGQETQYF | TGCAGCGCCCCAGGGGGCCAAGAGACCCAGTACTTC
TRBJ1-1 | TRBV11-2 | TRBD1 | few | CASSLLLGGWAEAFF | TGTGCCAGCAGCTTACTATTAGGGGGCTGGGCTGAAGCTTTCTTT
TRBJ2-1 | TRBV14 | - | few | CASSQDGLRRGYNEQFF | TGTGCCAGCAGCCAAGACGGACTCAGGAGGGGATACAATGAGCAGTTCTTC
TRBJ2-5 | TRBV5-1 | - | few | CASSLALVAASEETQYF | TGCGCCAGCAGCTTGGCCCTTGTAGCGGCTAGCGAAGAGACCCAGTACTTC
TRBJ2-7 | TRBV7-2 | TRBD2 | few | CASSLSSGRMPYEQYF | TGTGCCAGCAGCTTGTCTAGCGGGAGGATGCCCTACGAGCAGTACTTC
TRBJ1-2 | TRBV5-1 | - | - | CASSLDLGYGYTF | TGCGCCAGCAGCTTGGATTTAGGCTATGGCTACACCTTC
TRBJ2-7 | TRBV9 | - | few | CASSVEDGATYEQYF | TGTGCCAGCAGCGTAGAAGACGGGGCCACCTACGAGCAGTACTTC
TRBJ1-2 | TRBV12-3/TRBV12-4 | TRBD1 | - | CASSLSGTGSGYTF | TGTGCCAGCAGTTTATCGGGGACAGGGAGCGGCTACACCTTC
TRBJ1-2 | TRBV7-8 | - | few | CASSPAVSALVTF | TGTGCCAGCAGCCCAGCCGTATCGGCGCTAGTCACCTTC
TRBJ1-2 | TRBV7-9 | TRBD1 | - | CASSLGTGRPYGYTF | TGTGCCAGCAGCTTAGGGACAGGGCGTCCCTATGGCTACACCTTC
TRBJ2-7 | TRBV19 | - | - | CASATGTWTYEQYF | TGTGCCAGTGCCACCGGGACATGGACCTACGAGCAGTACTTC
TRBJ2-1 | TRBV30 | - | - | CAWSVRTGAGRDEQFF | TGTGCCTGGAGTGTACGGACGGGGGCGGGCAGGGATGAGCAGTTCTTC
TRBJ2-3 | TRBV4-2 | - | - | CASSHGQGGGADTQYF | TGTGCCAGCAGCCACGGGCAGGGGGGAGGCGCAGATACGCAGTATTTT
TRBJ2-7 | TRBV27 | TRBD2 | - | CASSFRGGYEQYF | TGTGCCAGCAGTTTTCGGGGGGGATACGAGCAGTACTTC
TRBJ2-1 | TRBV29-1 | - | - | CSVGGSYNEQFF | TGCAGCGTCGGGGGTTCCTACAATGAGCAGTTCTTC
TRBJ1-2 | TRBV5-1 | - | few | CASSGTGAGYGYTF | TGCGCCAGCAGCGGAACAGGAGCAGGGTATGGCTACACCTTC